This T cell receptor (beta chain) was identified during a study of chemoradiotherapy in HPV16-positive cancers. Across the study: Candidate HPV-specific T-cell clones and common TCR motifs came from functional assays in two HPV16-positive patients.

Data came from immunoSEQ multiplex PCR; TCRdb stores just in-frame clones and leaves some out. The sample comprises about 7,800 clones, approximately 73% of which are singletons, and roughly 29% rests with the top ten. Over chemoradiotherapy, repertoires were sampled more than once. The V gene's germline CDR1 is LGHNA and CDR2 YSLEER. Trimming removed 6 bases from V and 4 bases from J; junction bases left unmatched: 5. This CDR3 spans 14 amino acids. Study observations and caveats: Better recurrence-free survival went with HPV-responsive T-cell expansion in HPV16-positive patients. Non-HPV-specific T cells did not expand in tumors during treatment, whereas candidate HPV-specific clones and E7-related motifs did.

About this clone: Its antigen is not identified.

The V gene is TRBV4-3, the J gene TRBJ2-3, with 9 bases matching TRBD1. This receptor was taken from a human donor with HPV-associated anogenital cancer. The specimen was taken from a patient who underwent chemoradiotherapy. The CDR3 DNA reads as TGCGCCAGCAGACGGGACAGGGTCGCAGATACGCAGTATTTT. Its translation: CASRRDRVADTQYF.